Included here is one T cell receptor (beta chain) sequence, with context. The target antigen is unknown. The sample is drawn from a study of PD-1 blockade in classical Hodgkin lymphoma. General observations from the study: Reports described newly diagnosed patients as having lower baseline TCR diversity than healthy donors.

Time point of the sample: cycle 4 day 1 (C4D1), after 5 to 7 weeks of nivolumab. With no exception, relapse followed autologous stem cell transplantation in all patients, and brentuximab vedotin exposure varied. Clones were read by immunoSEQ multiplex PCR, and TCRdb kept only the in-frame ones, dropping some. Of about 50,000 clones in the sample, around 91% were seen once. In germline, CDR1 is SGHRS, CDR2 YFSETQ. This CDR3 has 15 residues. V lost 3 bases to trimming and J lost 2 bases; unmatched junction nucleotides: 7. The TCR sequence derives from a human donor with classical Hodgkin lymphoma. The rearrangement links TRBV5-1 to TRBJ2-5, with 7 positions matching TRBD2. The sequencing used peripheral blood mononuclear cells (PBMCs), collected before the fourth cycle of nivolumab. This chain's CDR3 is CASSSGTINQETQYF. CDR3 in DNA: TGCGCCAGCAGCTCGGGGACTATAAATCAAGAGACCCAGTACTTC.